Below, 2 T cell receptor beta chains from the same sample are listed, as sequenced in a study of control samples from healthy donors and cancer patients (dated by TCRdb to about 2020). Libraries were constructed by the immunoSEQ multiplex PCR assay. Entries here come from immuneACCESS through TCRdb and include only in-frame sequences with V and J called. Some clones fail to appear in such tables; in the studies checked, an unresolved V gene covers under half of the shortfall, and the cause of the remainder is unknown. The sample table shows some 120,000 clones, and more than 85% are seen once. The ten largest make up about 1.5% of the sample. Specimen: PBMCs. The source is a middle-aged man with head and neck cancer.

In this sample, this clone turned up once. The V gene is TRBV6-2 or TRBV6-3, the J gene TRBJ1-3, with D unclear. The germline V gene encodes CDR1 MNHEY and CDR2 SVGEGT. Trimming took 5 bases from V and 0 from J, leaving 8 bases between them. The CDR3 is made up of 14 amino acids. CDR3 DNA: TGTGCCAGCAGTCGGCAGGCCTCTGGAAACACCATATATTTT. It yields the protein CASSRQASGNTIYF.

This clone was seen a single time. V usage is TRBV29-1 and J usage is TRBJ1-2; TRBD1 matches at 7 bases. The CDR3 has 13 amino acids. Germline CDR1 is SQVTM and CDR2 is ANQGSEA. J lost 4 bases, V lost 7 bases, and 9 bases had no gene match. The CDR3 nucleotides are TGCAGCGCTAAAACAGGGGAATTCTATGGCTACACCTTC. Its protein is CSAKTGEFYGYTF.